A single sample is the source of the 32 T cell receptor beta chains below, sequenced in a study of CD8 T cells in Susac syndrome. When the RNA was reverse transcribed, random hexamers were used with an input of about 0.5 to 1 ug. One entry per CDR3 protein, called by TCRdb with MiXCR from the immunoSEQ multiplex PCR reads. The table has 180,000 or so distinct CDR3 sequences, 90% to 95% seen once. Sequenced input: CD4+ T cells from PBMCs. These TCRs come from a human donor in good health.

This clonotype appeared once. V usage is TRBV27 and J usage is TRBJ1-2, with D perhaps TRBD1 (6 bases). The V end lost 3 bases, the J end lost 3 bases, and 14 bases lay between the germline ends. There are 15 residues in the CDR3. Germline CDR1 and CDR2: MNHEY and SMNVEV (reference sequence). The CDR3 region is CASSFGDRMYYGYTF. CDR3 sequence (DNA): TGTGCCAGCAGTTTCGGAGACAGGATGTACTATGGCTACACCTTC.

J is TRBJ1-5 and V is TRBV5-6, with 11 nucleotides matching TRBD1. Germline V gene data show CDR1 as SGHDT and CDR2 as YYEEEE. The CDR3 consists of 15 residues. With V trimmed by 3 bases and J by 7 bases, 6 bases remained unmatched. The CDR3 DNA sequence: TGTGCCAGCAGCTCAGGGACAGGGGGTGAGCAGCCCCAGCATTTT. This translates into CASSSGTGGEQPQHF.

The chain employs TRBV5-1 and TRBJ2-1, with 7 bases identical to TRBD1. V lost 0 bases and J lost 8; bases outside the gene matches: 5. The CDR3 length is 14 residues. Germline lookup yields CDR1 SGHRS and CDR2 YFSETQ. CDR3 nucleotides: TGCGCCAGCAGCTTGGACAGGGGCTCCTATGAGCAGTTCTTC. It encodes CASSLDRGSYEQFF.

CDR3 sequence (DNA): TGTGCCAGCAGTCAACCTCTACGCAGGACGAACACCGGGGAGCTGTTTTTT. Its protein is CASSQPLRRTNTGELFF. The J gene is TRBJ2-2, the V gene TRBV6-1, with no clear D. Between the trimmed V and J ends, which lost 5 bases and 0 bases, there was a span of 16 bases. Germline CDR1 MNHNS, CDR2 SASEGT. This CDR3 comprises 17 residues.

This chain links TRBV7-9 with TRBJ1-5, with TRBD1 as a possible D gene (5 bases). Trimming took off 5 bases at V and 4 bases at J, with 9 bases between the two ends. Germline V gene sequence: CDR1 SEHNR, CDR2 FQNEAQ (reference sequence). This CDR3 contains 13 residues. The CDR3 sequence is CASSITGNQPQHF. CDR3 bases: TGTGCCAGCAGCATCACAGGTAATCAGCCCCAGCATTTT. Full variable domain (missing parts from reference TRBV7-9 and TRBJ1-5): DTGVSQNPRHKITKRGQNVTFRCDPISEHNRLYWYRQTLGQGPEFLTYFQNEAQLEKSRLLSDRFSAERPKGSFSTLEIQRTEQGDSAMYLCASSITGNQPQHFGDGTRLSIL.

The rearrangement links TRBV27 to TRBJ2-3, with D tentatively TRBD1 (6 bases). The length of the CDR3 is 16 residues. Germline CDR1 is MNHEY and CDR2 is SMNVEV (reference sequence). The V end was cut by 5 bases, the J end by 1 base, with 16 bases between. This CDR3 reads CASSPTGTLRTDTQYF. In nucleotides, the CDR3 is TGTGCCAGCAGTCCCACAGGGACCCTACGCACAGATACGCAGTATTTT.

The gene calls are TRBV20-1 and TRBJ2-5; unclear D gene. Deletions cut 2 bases from V and 6 bases from J, with 16 bases between. CDR1 DFQATT and CDR2 SNEGSKA come from the germline V gene (reference sequence). CDR3 length: 14 amino acids. The CDR3 region has the DNA TGCAGTGCTAGACACCTCTACTCGGGTCAGACCCAGTACTTC. It specifies CSARHLYSGQTQYF.

The gene calls are TRBV11-2 and TRBJ2-3; TRBD1 matches 12 bases. Germline V CDR1 and CDR2: SGHAT, FQNNGV. V shed 5 bases and J 4 bases; nucleotides not matched to a gene: 7. The CDR3 runs 16 residues. CDR3 residues: CASSPTGTGGADTQYF. CDR3 in DNA: TGTGCCAGCAGCCCCACCGGGACAGGGGGCGCAGATACGCAGTATTTT.

V and J are TRBV5-1 and TRBJ2-7; tentative D call: TRBD1 (6 bases). V was clipped by 4 bases and J by 1 base, with 21 bases between them. CDR3 length equals 17 residues. Germline V gene sequence: CDR1 SGHRS, CDR2 YFSETQ. The CDR3 coding sequence is TGCGCCAGCAGCCGAATGACAGGCGGCAAGGCATCCTACGAGCAGTACTTC. It is translated as CASSRMTGGKASYEQYF.

The chain combines TRBV3-1 with TRBJ2-3; weak D call: TRBD1 (6 bases). Trimming took 1 base from V and 6 from J, leaving 11 bases between them. This CDR3 has 14 residues. Germline V gene sequence: CDR1 LGHDT, CDR2 YNNKEL (reference sequence). The CDR3 bases are TGTGCCAGCAGCCAAGCAACAGGGACCGATACGCAGTATTTT. Translated, it gives CASSQATGTDTQYF.

The gene calls are TRBV2 and TRBJ2-1; 10 bases are a match to TRBD2. This CDR3 has 15 residues. The trim removed 4 bases at V and 2 bases at J, leaving 2 bases unmatched. The germline CDR1 and CDR2 sequences are SNHLY and FYNNEI. CDR3 in amino acids: CASSATSGAYNEQFF. The CDR3 region has the DNA TGTGCCAGCAGTGCTACTAGCGGGGCCTACAATGAGCAGTTCTTC.

The CDR3 DNA follows: TGTGCCAGCAGCGCGAGGGAGGGCACTAATGAAAAACTGTTTTTT. This translates into CASSAREGTNEKLFF. This sequence joins TRBV9 and TRBJ1-4; D remains unclear. The CDR3 runs to 15 residues. Trimming took off 3 bases at V and 2 bases at J, with 11 bases between the two ends. Germline CDR1 and CDR2: SGDLS and YYNGEE.

This chain connects TRBV6-2 or TRBV6-3 to TRBJ1-2; D gene unclear. V was clipped by 4 bases and J by 8 bases, with 17 bases between them. Germline V lookup: CDR1 MNHEY, CDR2 SVGEGT. CDR3 size: 14 residues. Here the CDR3 DNA reads TGTGCCAGCAGTTCCACGGTACGCGGAAGCGGCTACACCTTC. This gives the protein CASSSTVRGSGYTF.

The rearrangement uses TRBV3-1 and TRBJ1-2; the D gene is possibly TRBD1 (6 bases). The germline CDR1 and CDR2 sequences are LGHDT and YNNKEL (reference sequence). The CDR3 is made up of 14 amino acids. Between the trimmed V and J ends, which lost 1 base and 7 bases, there was a span of 13 bases. The DNA of the CDR3 is TGTGCCAGCAGCCAAGTCAGGGGAAGCGCTGGCTACACCTTC. It translates to CASSQVRGSAGYTF.

The chain couples TRBV20-1 to TRBJ2-7; 9 bases match TRBD2. Germline lookup yields CDR1 DFQATT and CDR2 SNEGSKA (reference sequence). The ends lost 6 bases at V and 2 bases at J; junction bases unmatched: 5. The CDR3 has 13 amino acids. The CDR3 loop reads CSAETSGAYEQYV. The CDR3 bases are TGCAGTGCGGAGACTAGCGGAGCCTACGAGCAGTACGTC.

This chain joins TRBV10-3 and TRBJ1-4; D remains unclear. The CDR3 is made up of 12 amino acids. Germline loops: CDR1 ENHRY, CDR2 SYGVKD. V dropped 11 bases and J dropped 7 bases, with 14 bases sitting between them. The CDR3 here is CAAGEISEKLFF. The CDR3 DNA sequence: TGTGCCGCCGGAGAGATAAGTGAAAAACTGTTTTTT.

This rearrangement joins TRBV7-8 to TRBJ2-5; 10 bases are a match to TRBD1. The CDR3 is made up of 17 amino acids. J lost 5 bases, V lost 0 bases, and 9 bases had no gene match. The V gene's germline CDR1 is SGHVS and CDR2 FQNEAQ. CDR3 nucleotide sequence: TGTGCCAGCAGCTTAGCGAGGACAGGGGGTGGAGGTGAGACCCAGTACTTC. Encoded protein: CASSLARTGGGGETQYF.

V usage is TRBV5-4 and J usage is TRBJ1-1; D ambiguous. The germline gives CDR1 SGHNT, CDR2 YYREEE (reference sequence). The germline V and J ends were trimmed by 4 bases and 0 bases, with 7 bases remaining between them. The CDR3 is 13 amino acids. CDR3 residues: CASSVAVNTEAFF. For the CDR3, the DNA is TGTGCCAGCAGCGTCGCGGTGAACACTGAAGCTTTCTTT.

This chain uses TRBV5-1 with TRBJ2-7, with 8 nucleotides matching TRBD2. The J segment lost 4 bases and the V segment lost 1 base, leaving 4 bases of the junction unmatched. The CDR3 contains 14 residues. Per germline, CDR1 SGHRS and CDR2 YFSETQ. The CDR3: CASSLSGGDYEQYF. The CDR3 DNA reads as TGCGCCAGCAGCTTGAGCGGGGGCGATTACGAGCAGTACTTC.

V gene TRBV20-1 combines with J gene TRBJ1-5, with a possible D match to TRBD1 (5 bases). Germline V CDR1 and CDR2: DFQATT, SNEGSKA (reference sequence). Trimming stripped 0 bases from V and 5 bases from J, with 17 bases between. The CDR3 is 16 residues long. CDR3 protein: CSARDPSGTDDQPQHF. CDR3 bases: TGCAGTGCTAGAGACCCCTCAGGGACCGACGATCAGCCCCAGCATTTT.

The chain links TRBV4-3 to TRBJ2-2; D gene ambiguous. V was clipped by 0 bases and J by 6 bases, with 8 bases between them. Germline CDR1 and CDR2: LGHNA and YSLEER. The CDR3 spans 14 residues. In nucleotides, the CDR3 is TGCGCCAGCAGCCAAGATAGGCGATCCGGGGAGCTGTTTTTT. Translation gives CASSQDRRSGELFF.

The chain employs TRBV20-1 and TRBJ1-4, with TRBD1 matching over 10 bases. V dropped 5 bases and J dropped 6; count of bases not matched to a gene: 3. The V gene's germline CDR1 is DFQATT and CDR2 SNEGSKA (reference sequence). The CDR3 runs 13 residues. This CDR3 is CSARGQGYEKLFF. CDR3 DNA: TGCAGTGCTCGGGGACAGGGGTATGAAAAACTGTTTTTT.

The chain couples TRBV2 to TRBJ2-7; the match to TRBD1 covers 12 bases. With 7 bases clipped from V and 5 bases from J, the junction kept 6 bases outside the gene matches. The CDR3 loop spans 14 amino acids. The germline gives CDR1 SNHLY, CDR2 FYNNEI. CDR3 protein: CASMRDRGPHEQYF. The CDR3 bases are TGTGCCAGCATGCGGGACAGGGGGCCCCACGAGCAGTACTTC.

The chain recombines TRBV15 with TRBJ2-1; TRBD2 might be the D (6 bases). Trimming stripped 5 bases from V and 8 bases from J, with 19 bases between. CDR3 length: 15 residues. Germline V CDR1 and CDR2: LNHNV, YYDKDF (reference sequence). CDR3 in DNA: TGTGCCACCAGCGACCGGGACTTATCTTCAGATGAGCAGTTCTTC. It yields the protein CATSDRDLSSDEQFF.

The genes are TRBV18 and TRBJ2-5; possibly TRBD1 for D (6 bases). This CDR3 region has 14 residues. Per germline, CDR1 KGHSH and CDR2 LQKENI. The ends were cut back, 6 bases at V and 3 bases at J, with 14 bases in the middle. In DNA form, the CDR3 reads TGTGCCAGCTCCGCAGGGGCGTCCGAAGAGACCCAGTACTTC. This codes for CASSAGASEETQYF.

This clonotype was seen once. The V gene is TRBV7-9, the J gene TRBJ1-2, with D unresolved. CDR1 is SEHNR and CDR2 is FQNEAQ in the germline V gene (reference sequence). Trimming removed 1 base at V and 4 bases at J, with 7 bases between. The CDR3 has 13 residues. The CDR3 sequence is CASSLGLRYGYTF. In nucleotides, the CDR3 is TGTGCCAGCAGCTTAGGGCTGCGCTATGGCTACACCTTC.

This clonotype was picked up one time. V gene TRBV10-3 combines with J gene TRBJ2-2; TRBD2 agrees at 16 bases. V was pared by 4 bases and J by 3 bases, with 14 bases of the junction left unmatched. The CDR3 runs 21 residues. Germline CDR1 reads ENHRY; CDR2 reads SYGVKD. The CDR3 loop reads CAISGGTSGRAFDVYTGELFF. Written as DNA, the CDR3 is TGTGCCATCAGTGGAGGGACTAGCGGGAGGGCCTTCGATGTATACACCGGGGAGCTGTTTTTT.

The CDR3 reads CAISEAQGSYNEQFF. The CDR3 nucleotides read TGTGCCATCAGTGAGGCGCAGGGCTCCTACAATGAGCAGTTCTTC. V usage is TRBV10-3 and J usage is TRBJ2-1, with TRBD1 as a possible D gene (5 bases). Germline V gene sequence: CDR1 ENHRY, CDR2 SYGVKD. The CDR3 length is 15 residues. Trimming left V 2 bases short and J 0 bases short, with 8 bases between.

The chain joins TRBV3-1 to TRBJ1-4; D is unclear. Germline CDR1 and CDR2: LGHDT and YNNKEL (reference sequence). The V and J ends lost 1 base and 9 bases respectively, with 6 bases between them. CDR3 length: 12 amino acids. The CDR3 sequence: CASSQGEKKLFF. The CDR3 bases are TGTGCCAGCAGCCAAGGAGAGAAAAAACTGTTTTTT.

This chain links TRBV29-1 with TRBJ1-5, with a tentative D call TRBD1 (5 bases). This CDR3 spans 12 amino acids. Trimming stripped 6 bases from V and 7 bases from J, with 13 bases between. From germline, CDR1 is SQVTM and CDR2 ANQGSEA. The CDR3 region is CSVGDGWQPQHF. CDR3 nucleotides: TGCAGCGTGGGGGACGGATGGCAGCCCCAGCATTTT.

The V gene is TRBV3-1, the J gene TRBJ2-1; TRBD1 matches at 7 bases. Germline CDR1 is LGHDT and CDR2 is YNNKEL (reference sequence). The V segment lost 3 bases and the J segment 5 bases; nucleotides outside the gene matches: 7. The CDR3 loop spans 15 amino acids. CDR3 sequence reads: CASSHLDRAHNEQFF. The CDR3 DNA reads as TGTGCCAGCAGCCACCTAGACAGGGCCCACAATGAGCAGTTCTTC.

The chain has TRBV20-1 and TRBJ1-5; D remains ambiguous. The ends were cut back, 3 bases at V and 4 bases at J, with 7 bases in the middle. CDR1 and CDR2 from the germline V gene are DFQATT and SNEGSKA (reference sequence). The CDR3 totals 12 residues. The DNA of the CDR3 is TGCAGTGCTAGCCAATGGAATCAGCCCCAGCATTTT. Protein sequence: CSASQWNQPQHF.